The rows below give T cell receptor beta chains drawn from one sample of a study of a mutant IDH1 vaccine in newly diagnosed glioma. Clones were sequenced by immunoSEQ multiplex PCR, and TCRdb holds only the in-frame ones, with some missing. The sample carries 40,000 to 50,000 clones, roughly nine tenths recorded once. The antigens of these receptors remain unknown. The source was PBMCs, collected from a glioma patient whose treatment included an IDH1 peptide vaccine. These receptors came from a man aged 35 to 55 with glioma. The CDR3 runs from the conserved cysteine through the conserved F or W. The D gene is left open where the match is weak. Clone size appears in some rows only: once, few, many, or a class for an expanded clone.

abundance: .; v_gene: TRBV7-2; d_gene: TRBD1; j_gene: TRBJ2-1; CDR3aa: CASSSTGTGIRNEQFF; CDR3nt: TGTGCCAGCAGCTCGACCGGGACAGGTATCCGAAATGAGCAGTTCTTC
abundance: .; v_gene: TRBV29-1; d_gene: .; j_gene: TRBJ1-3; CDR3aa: CSVEDQGSDTIYF; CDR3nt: TGCAGCGTTGAAGACCAGGGCTCTGACACCATATATTTT
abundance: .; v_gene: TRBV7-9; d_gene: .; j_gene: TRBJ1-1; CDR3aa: CASSTRTQVHTEAFF; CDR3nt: TGTGCCAGCAGCACACGGACCCAGGTGCACACTGAAGCTTTCTTT
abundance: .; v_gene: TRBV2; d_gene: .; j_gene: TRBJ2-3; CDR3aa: CASSVGRVGTDTQYF; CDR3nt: TGTGCCAGCAGTGTGGGTAGGGTTGGCACAGATACGCAGTATTTT
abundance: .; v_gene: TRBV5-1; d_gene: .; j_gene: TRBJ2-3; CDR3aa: CASSLTTSTSSDTQYF; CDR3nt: TGCGCCAGCAGCTTGACGACTAGTACCTCCTCAGATACGCAGTATTTT
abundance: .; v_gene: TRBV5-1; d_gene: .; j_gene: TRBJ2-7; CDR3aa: CASSLGWQGRREQYF; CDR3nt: TGCGCCAGCAGCTTGGGGTGGCAGGGCCGCAGGGAGCAGTACTTC
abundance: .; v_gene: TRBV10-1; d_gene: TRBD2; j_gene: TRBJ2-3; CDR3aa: CASSASGVGDTQYF; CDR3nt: TGCGCCAGCAGTGCTAGCGGGGTGGGAGATACGCAGTATTTT
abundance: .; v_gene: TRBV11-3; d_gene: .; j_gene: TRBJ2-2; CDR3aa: CASSLQANTGELFF; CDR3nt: TGTGCCAGCAGCTTACAGGCGAACACCGGGGAGCTGTTTTTT
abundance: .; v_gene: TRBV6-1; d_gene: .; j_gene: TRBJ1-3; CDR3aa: CASSESPGGGRNTIYF; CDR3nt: TGTGCCAGCAGTGAGTCCCCTGGGGGCGGTCGAAACACCATATATTTT
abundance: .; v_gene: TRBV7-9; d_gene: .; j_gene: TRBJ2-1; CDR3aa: CASSLEREFF; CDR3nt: TGTGCCAGCAGCTTAGAGCGGGAGTTCTTC
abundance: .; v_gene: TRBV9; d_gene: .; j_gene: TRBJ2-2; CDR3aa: CASSLLNTGELFF; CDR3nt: TGTGCCAGCAGCCTCCTTAACACCGGGGAGCTGTTTTTT
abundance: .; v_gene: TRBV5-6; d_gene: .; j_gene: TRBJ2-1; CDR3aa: CASSLVRLYNEQFF; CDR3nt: TGTGCCAGCAGCTTGGTTAGGCTCTACAATGAGCAGTTCTTC
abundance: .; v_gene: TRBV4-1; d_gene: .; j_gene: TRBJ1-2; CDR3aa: CASSRTLADVPYGYTF; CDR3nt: TGCGCCAGCAGCCGGACCCTTGCGGACGTACCCTATGGCTACACCTTC
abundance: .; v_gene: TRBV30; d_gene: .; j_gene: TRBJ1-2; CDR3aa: CAWSVQGHYGYTF; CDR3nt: TGTGCCTGGAGTGTACAGGGACACTATGGCTACACCTTC
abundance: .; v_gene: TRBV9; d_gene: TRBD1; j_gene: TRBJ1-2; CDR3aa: CASSPGGQGSNYGYTF; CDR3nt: TGTGCCAGCAGCCCGGGAGGACAGGGCTCTAACTATGGCTACACCTTC
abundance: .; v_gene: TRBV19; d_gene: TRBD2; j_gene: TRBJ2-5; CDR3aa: CASSGLAGETQYF; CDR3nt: TGTGCCAGTTCAGGACTAGCGGGGGAGACCCAGTACTTC
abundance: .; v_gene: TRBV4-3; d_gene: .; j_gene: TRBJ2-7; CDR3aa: CASSQFRGTVYEQYF; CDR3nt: TGCGCCAGCAGCCAATTCCGGGGTACGGTCTACGAGCAGTACTTC
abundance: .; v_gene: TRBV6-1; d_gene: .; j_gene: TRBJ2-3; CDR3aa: CASLSRTTDTQYF; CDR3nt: TGTGCCAGCCTCTCTAGGACCACAGATACGCAGTATTTT
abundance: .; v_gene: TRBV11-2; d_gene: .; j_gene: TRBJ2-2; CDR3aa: CASSSRGSGQYTGELFF; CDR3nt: TGTGCCAGCAGCTCCAGAGGTTCCGGACAGTACACCGGGGAGCTGTTTTTT
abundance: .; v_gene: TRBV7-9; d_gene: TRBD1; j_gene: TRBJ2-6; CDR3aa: CASSRQGWTGANVLTF; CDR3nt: TGTGCCAGCAGCCGACAGGGGTGGACTGGGGCCAACGTCCTGACTTTC
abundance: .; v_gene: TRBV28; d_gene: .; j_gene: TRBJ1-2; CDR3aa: CASSFAAGRRVGGYTF; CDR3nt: TGTGCCAGCAGTTTCGCCGCAGGGAGGCGAGTAGGCGGCTACACCTTC
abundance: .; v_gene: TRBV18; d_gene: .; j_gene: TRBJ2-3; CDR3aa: CASSQLLTDTQYF; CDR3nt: TGTGCCAGCTCACAGCTACTAACAGATACGCAGTATTTT
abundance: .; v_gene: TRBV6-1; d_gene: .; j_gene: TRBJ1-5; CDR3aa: CASSEQGNQPQHF; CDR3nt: TGTGCCAGCAGTGAACAGGGCAATCAGCCCCAGCATTTT
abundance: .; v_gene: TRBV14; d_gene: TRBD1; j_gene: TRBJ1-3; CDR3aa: CASRRQGTGNTIYF; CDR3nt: TGTGCCAGCAGGCGACAGGGTACGGGAAACACCATATATTTT
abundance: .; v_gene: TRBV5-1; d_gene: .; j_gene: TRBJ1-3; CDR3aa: CASSFGDRGLRNTIYF; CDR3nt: TGCGCCAGCAGCTTCGGTGACCGGGGCCTTAGAAACACCATATATTTT
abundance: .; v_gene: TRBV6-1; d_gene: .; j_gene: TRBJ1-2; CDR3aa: CASARAAYTF; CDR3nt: TGTGCCTCGGCTCGGGCAGCCTACACCTTC
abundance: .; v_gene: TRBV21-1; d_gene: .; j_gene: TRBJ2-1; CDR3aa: CASGQTALSEQFF; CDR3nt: TGTGCCAGCGGTCAAACAGCACTCTCGGAGCAGTTCTTC
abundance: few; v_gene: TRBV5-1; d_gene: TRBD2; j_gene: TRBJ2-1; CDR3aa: CASMKGLSYNEQFF; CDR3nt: TGCGCCAGCATGAAGGGACTAAGCTACAATGAGCAGTTCTTC
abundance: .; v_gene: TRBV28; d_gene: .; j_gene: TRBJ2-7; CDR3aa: CASTQEGWGRLYEQYF; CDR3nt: TGTGCCAGCACCCAAGAGGGGTGGGGGAGGCTCTACGAGCAGTACTTC
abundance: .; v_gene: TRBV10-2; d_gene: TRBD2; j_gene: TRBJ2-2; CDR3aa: CASSEWGGNTGELFF; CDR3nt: TGCGCCAGCAGTGAGTGGGGGGGGAACACCGGGGAGCTGTTTTTT
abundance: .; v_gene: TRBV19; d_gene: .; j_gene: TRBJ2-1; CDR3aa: CASTVQQGFYNEQFF; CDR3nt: TGTGCCAGCACAGTACAGCAGGGCTTCTACAATGAGCAGTTCTTC
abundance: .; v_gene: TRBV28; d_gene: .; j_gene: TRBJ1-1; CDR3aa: CASSLTENTEAFF; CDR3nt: TGTGCCAGCAGTCTTACAGAGAACACTGAAGCTTTCTTT
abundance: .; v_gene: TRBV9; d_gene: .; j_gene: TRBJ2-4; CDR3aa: CASSSPRGENIQYF; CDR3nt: TGTGCCAGCAGCTCCCCCCGAGGGGAAAACATTCAGTACTTC
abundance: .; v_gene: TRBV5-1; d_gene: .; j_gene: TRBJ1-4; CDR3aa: CASSPGSVTGEKLFF; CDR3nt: TGCGCCAGCAGCCCGGGCTCGGTGACGGGGGAAAAACTGTTTTTT
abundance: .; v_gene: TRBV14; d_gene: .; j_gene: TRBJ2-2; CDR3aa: CASSPLRTGELFF; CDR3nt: TGTGCCAGCAGCCCGCTAAGGACCGGGGAGCTGTTTTTT
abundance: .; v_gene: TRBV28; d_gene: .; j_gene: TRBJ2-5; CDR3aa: CASSRLGTQYF; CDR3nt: TGTGCCAGCAGTAGACTGGGGACCCAGTACTTC
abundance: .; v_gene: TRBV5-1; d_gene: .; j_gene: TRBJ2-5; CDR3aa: CASSFNSGLQETQYF; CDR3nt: TGCGCCAGCAGTTTTAATTCGGGTTTACAAGAGACCCAGTACTTC
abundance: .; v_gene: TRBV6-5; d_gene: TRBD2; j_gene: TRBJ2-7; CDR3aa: CASRFTSGRIYEQYF; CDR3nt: TGTGCCAGCAGGTTCACTAGCGGGAGAATCTACGAGCAGTACTTC
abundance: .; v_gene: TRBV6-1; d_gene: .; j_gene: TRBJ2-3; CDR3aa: CASSEMGQFTDTQYF; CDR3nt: TGTGCCAGCAGTGAAATGGGGCAGTTCACAGATACGCAGTATTTT
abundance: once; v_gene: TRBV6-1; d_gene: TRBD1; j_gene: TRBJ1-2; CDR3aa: CASSEAGTGIYGYTF; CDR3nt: TGTGCCAGCAGTGAAGCGGGGACAGGGATCTATGGCTACACCTTC
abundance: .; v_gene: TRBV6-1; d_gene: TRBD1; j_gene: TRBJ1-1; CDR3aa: CASRTTGRDTEAFF; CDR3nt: TGTGCCAGCAGGACGACAGGGAGAGACACTGAAGCTTTCTTT
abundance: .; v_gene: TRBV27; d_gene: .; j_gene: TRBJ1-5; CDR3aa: CASSIRGGWHQPQHF; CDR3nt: TGTGCCAGCAGTATCCGAGGAGGGTGGCATCAGCCCCAGCATTTT
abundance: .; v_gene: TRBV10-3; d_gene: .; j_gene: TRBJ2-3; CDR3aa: CAIKRAVGEADTQYF; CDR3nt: TGTGCCATCAAAAGGGCGGTGGGAGAGGCAGATACGCAGTATTTT
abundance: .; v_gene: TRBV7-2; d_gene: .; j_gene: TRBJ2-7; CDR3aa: CASSEQKGRYEQYF; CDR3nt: TGTGCCAGCAGCGAACAAAAGGGGCGATACGAGCAGTACTTC
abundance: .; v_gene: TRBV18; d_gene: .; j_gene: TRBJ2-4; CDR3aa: CASSPTKLGAKNIQYF; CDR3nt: TGTGCCAGCTCACCCACAAAATTGGGAGCCAAAAACATTCAGTACTTC
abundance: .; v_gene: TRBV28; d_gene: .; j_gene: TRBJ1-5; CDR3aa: CASSLLTGVRNQPQHF; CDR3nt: TGTGCCAGCAGTTTATTGACCGGCGTGAGGAATCAGCCCCAGCATTTT
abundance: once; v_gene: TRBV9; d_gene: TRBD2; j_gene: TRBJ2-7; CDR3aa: CASSPWTSARGEQYF; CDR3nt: TGTGCCAGCAGCCCATGGACTAGCGCCCGGGGGGAGCAGTACTTC